Sequencing of this TCR beta chain was carried out in a study of shared clonotypes between healthy human individuals. Study-level results: A generally larger estimated richness was seen in naive subsets than in memory subsets.

Trimming removed 2 bases at V and 3 bases at J, with 14 bases between. From germline, CDR1 is SGHRS and CDR2 YFSETQ. The CDR3 is 15 residues long. The method was immunoSEQ multiplex PCR; TCRdb's version includes in-frame clones alone and lacks a portion of them. The repertoire includes 2 million to 2.5 million clones, 85% to 95% of them detected once, and around 0.13% sits in the top ten. Comment on this clone: What it binds is not known.

The source material was naive CD4+ T cells sorted from blood. Documented subset: CD45RA+ positively selected. The clonotype was recovered from a young man in good health. The chain has TRBV5-1 and TRBJ1-2; a possible D gene is TRBD1 (5 bases). Written as DNA, the CDR3 is TGCGCCAGCAGCTTCCCGGGGGAGAACCACTATGGCTACACCTTC. It encodes CASSFPGENHYGYTF.